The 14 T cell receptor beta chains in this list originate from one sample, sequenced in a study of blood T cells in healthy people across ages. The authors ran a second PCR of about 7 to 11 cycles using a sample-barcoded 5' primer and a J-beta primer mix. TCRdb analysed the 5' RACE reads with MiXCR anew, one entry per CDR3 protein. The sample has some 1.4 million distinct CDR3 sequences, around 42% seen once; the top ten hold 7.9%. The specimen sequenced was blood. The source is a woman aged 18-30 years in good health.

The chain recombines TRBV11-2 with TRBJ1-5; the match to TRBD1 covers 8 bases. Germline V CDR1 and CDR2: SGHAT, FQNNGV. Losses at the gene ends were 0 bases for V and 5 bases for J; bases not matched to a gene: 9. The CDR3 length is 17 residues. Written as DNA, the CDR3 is TGTGCCAGCAGCTTAGACCCCGGGACAGGTCCACATCAGCCCCAGCATTTT. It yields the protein CASSLDPGTGPHQPQHF. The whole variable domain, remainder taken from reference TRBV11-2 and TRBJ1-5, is EAGVAQSPRYKIIEKRQSVAFWCNPISGHATLYWYQQILGQGPKLLIQFQNNGVVDDSQLPKDRFSAERLKGVDSTLKIQPAKLEDSAVYLCASSLDPGTGPHQPQHFGDGTRLSIL.

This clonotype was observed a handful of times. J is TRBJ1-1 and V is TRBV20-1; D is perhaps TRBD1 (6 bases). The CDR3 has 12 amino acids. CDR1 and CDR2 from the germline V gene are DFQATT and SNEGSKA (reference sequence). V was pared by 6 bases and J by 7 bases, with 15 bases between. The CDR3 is CSAQLGAGEAFF. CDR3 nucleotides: TGCAGTGCCCAACTGGGGGCCGGTGAAGCTTTCTTT.

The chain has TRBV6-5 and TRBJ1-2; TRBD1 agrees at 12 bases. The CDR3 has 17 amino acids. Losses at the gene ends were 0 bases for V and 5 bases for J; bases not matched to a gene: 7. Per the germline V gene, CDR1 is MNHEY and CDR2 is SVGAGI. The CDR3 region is CASSYSGQGAAGYGYTF. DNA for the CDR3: TGTGCCAGCAGTTACTCGGGACAGGGGGCGGCGGGGTATGGCTACACCTTC.

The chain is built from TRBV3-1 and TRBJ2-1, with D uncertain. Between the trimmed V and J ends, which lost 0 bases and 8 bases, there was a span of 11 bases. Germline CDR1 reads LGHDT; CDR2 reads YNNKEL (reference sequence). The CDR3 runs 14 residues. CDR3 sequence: CASSQDFGPYEQFF. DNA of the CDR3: TGTGCCAGCAGCCAAGATTTCGGGCCCTATGAGCAGTTCTTC.

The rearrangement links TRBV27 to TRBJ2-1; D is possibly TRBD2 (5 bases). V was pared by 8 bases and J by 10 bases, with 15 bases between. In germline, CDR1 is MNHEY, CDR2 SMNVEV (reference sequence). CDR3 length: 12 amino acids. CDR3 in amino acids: CASQDGVLEQFF. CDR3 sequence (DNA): TGTGCCAGCCAAGACGGGGTCTTAGAGCAGTTCTTC.

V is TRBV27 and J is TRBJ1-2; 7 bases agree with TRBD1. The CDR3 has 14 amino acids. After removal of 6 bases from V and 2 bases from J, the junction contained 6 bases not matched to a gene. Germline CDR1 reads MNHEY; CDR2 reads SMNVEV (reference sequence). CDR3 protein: CASRTTGSNYGYTF. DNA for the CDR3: TGTGCCAGCAGGACGACAGGGAGCAACTATGGCTACACCTTC.

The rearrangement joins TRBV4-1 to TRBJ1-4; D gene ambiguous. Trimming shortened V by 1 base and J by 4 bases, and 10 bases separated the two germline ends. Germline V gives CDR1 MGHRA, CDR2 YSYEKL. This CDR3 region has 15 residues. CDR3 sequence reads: CASSQAWQDNEKLFF. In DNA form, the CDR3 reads TGCGCCAGCAGCCAAGCGTGGCAGGATAATGAAAAACTGTTTTTT.

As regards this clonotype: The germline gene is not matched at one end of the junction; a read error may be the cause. As DNA, the CDR3 is TGTGCCGGCAGTTCCCAGGGGGCGGGTTTAGACATTCAGTACTTC. It translates to CAGSSQGAGLDIQYF. The chain links TRBV12-3 or TRBV12-4 to TRBJ2-4; 8 bases are a match to TRBD1. The CDR3 covers 15 residues.

The chain's CDR3 is CSASQGSEETQYF. CDR3 sequence (DNA): TGCAGTGCTAGCCAAGGTAGTGAAGAGACCCAGTACTTC. The V call is TRBV20-1, the J call TRBJ2-4, with unresolved D. The J call may be wrong; the DNA end is better matched by TRBJ2-5. The germline gives CDR1 DFQATT, CDR2 SNEGSKA (reference sequence). There are 13 residues in the CDR3.

CDR3 in amino acids: CASSVSEVSGNTIYF. CDR3 bases: TGTGCCAGCAGCGTTTCGGAAGTCTCTGGAAACACCATATATTTT. The chain joins TRBV9 to TRBJ1-3; D is undetermined. The CDR3 covers 15 residues. V dropped 2 bases and J dropped 0 bases, with 9 bases sitting between them. Per germline, CDR1 SGDLS and CDR2 YYNGEE.

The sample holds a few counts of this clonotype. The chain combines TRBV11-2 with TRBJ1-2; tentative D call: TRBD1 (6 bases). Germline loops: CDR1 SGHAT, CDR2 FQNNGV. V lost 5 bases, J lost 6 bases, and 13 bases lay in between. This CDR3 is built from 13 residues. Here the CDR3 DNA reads TGTGCCAGCAGCGCCCCAGGGGATAATGGCTACACCTTC. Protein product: CASSAPGDNGYTF.

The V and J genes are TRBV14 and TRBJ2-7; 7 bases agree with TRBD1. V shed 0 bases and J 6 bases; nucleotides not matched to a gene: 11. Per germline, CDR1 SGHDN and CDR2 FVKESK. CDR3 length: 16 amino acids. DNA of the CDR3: TGTGCCAGCAGCCAAGATGCCGGGACAGTATACAGCGAGCAGTACTTC. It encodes CASSQDAGTVYSEQYF.

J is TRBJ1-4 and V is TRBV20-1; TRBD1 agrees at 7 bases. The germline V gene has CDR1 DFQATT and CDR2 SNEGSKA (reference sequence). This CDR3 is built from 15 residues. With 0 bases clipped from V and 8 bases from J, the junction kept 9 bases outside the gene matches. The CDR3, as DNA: TGCAGTGCTAGAGATAGAAAGGGGGCTAGGGAAAAACTGTTTTTT. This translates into CSARDRKGAREKLFF.

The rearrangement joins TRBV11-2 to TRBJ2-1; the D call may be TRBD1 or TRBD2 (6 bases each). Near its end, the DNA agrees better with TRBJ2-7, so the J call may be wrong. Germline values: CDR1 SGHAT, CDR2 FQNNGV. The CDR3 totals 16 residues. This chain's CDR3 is CASSSKGLGGYNEQYF. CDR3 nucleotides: TGTGCCAGCAGCTCCAAGGGACTGGGGGGCTACAATGAGCAGTACTTC.